What follows is one T cell receptor (beta chain) and its context. Its target is not known. These data come from a study of OX40 agonist ivuxolimab in advanced cancers. Study findings and constraints: Both CD4+ and CD8+ T cell populations in blood had undergone clonal expansion by week 6 at 0.1 to 3.0 mg/kg.

TCRdb's table, derived via immunoSEQ multiplex PCR, lists solely in-frame clones and lacks some. This table holds about 88,000 clones, 75% to 90% found once. If patients had autoimmune disease history or systemic immunosuppression, they were excluded. The CDR3 is 15 amino acids. The germline gives CDR1 SGHNT, CDR2 YENEEA. V shed 1 base and J shed 2 bases, with 12 bases lying between them. The sequencing used CD4+ or CD8+ T cells sorted from blood, collected in a trial of the OX40 agonist ivuxolimab. The receptor's source is an adult with an advanced solid tumor such as melanoma, head and neck, liver or kidney cancer. The V gene is TRBV11-3, the J gene TRBJ2-7, with unresolved D. The CDR3 bases are TGTGCCAGCAGCTTAGTGCGGCAAACCCCCTACGAGCAGTACTTC. Amino acids: CASSLVRQTPYEQYF.